The 22 T cell receptor beta chains given below trace back to one sample, sequenced in a study of blood T cells in healthy people across ages. Together with a sample-barcoded 5' primer, a J-beta primer mix was included in a second PCR lasting roughly 6 to 12 cycles. TCRdb passed the 5' RACE reads through MiXCR, listing each CDR3 protein once. The sample comprises roughly 570,000 distinct CDR3 sequences, 27% of which are singletons, and less than 20% rests with the top ten. Sequencing was performed on blood. The origin of the receptors is a woman in her 70s in good health.

The chain combines TRBV12-3 or TRBV12-4 with TRBJ2-7; weak D call: TRBD1 (6 bases). The length of the CDR3 is 14 residues. Trimming removed 5 bases from V and 8 bases from J, with 19 bases in between. CDR3 sequence: CASSPDRSLDKQYF. The CDR3, as DNA: TGTGCCAGCAGTCCGGACAGATCCCTTGACAAGCAGTACTTC.

This clonotype was observed a handful of times. A much larger clonotype is one base distant, so this may be a read error. V usage is TRBV9 and J usage is TRBJ1-2; no firm D call. The germline V gene encodes CDR1 SGDLS and CDR2 YYNGEE. This CDR3 is built from 12 residues. The CDR3 loop reads CAGSVVGRGYTF. CDR3 sequence (DNA): TGTGCCGGCAGCGTAGTCGGCAGGGGCTACACCTTC.

The chain joins TRBV20-1 to TRBJ2-7; 7 bases fit TRBD1. V was pared by 2 bases and J by 6 bases, with 7 bases of the junction left unmatched. Germline CDR1 and CDR2: DFQATT and SNEGSKA (reference sequence). The CDR3 sequence is 13 residues long. CDR3 protein: CSARSTGTAEQYF. The CDR3 DNA reads TGCAGTGCTAGAAGTACCGGGACAGCCGAGCAGTACTTC.

This clonotype was seen only a few times. The rearrangement uses TRBV6-6 and TRBJ2-1, with D perhaps matching TRBD2 (5 bases). The CDR3 totals 11 residues. From germline, CDR1 is MNHNY and CDR2 SVGAGI (reference sequence). V dropped 2 bases and J dropped 9 bases, with 5 bases sitting between them. This chain's CDR3 is CASSYGSEQFF. The CDR3 DNA reads TGTGCCAGCAGTTACGGGAGTGAGCAGTTCTTC.

In DNA form, the CDR3 reads TGTGCCAGCAGTCTACGACAGCCAGTTGCAACTAATGAAAAACTGTTTTTT. Its protein is CASSLRQPVATNEKLFF. The chain couples TRBV2 to TRBJ1-4; a weak D match, TRBD1 (5 bases). The CDR3 contains 17 residues. V lost 5 bases and J lost 0, with 16 bases in between. Germline CDR1 and CDR2: SNHLY and FYNNEI.

This clonotype was detected only a few times. The J gene is TRBJ2-3, the V gene TRBV11-2; a weak D match, TRBD2 (5 bases). The V end lost 6 bases, the J end lost 6 bases, and 7 bases lay between the germline ends. Per the germline V gene, CDR1 is SGHAT and CDR2 is FQNNGV. The CDR3 is 11 amino acids. The CDR3 sequence is CASREADTQYF. For the CDR3, the DNA is TGTGCCAGCAGGGAGGCGGATACGCAGTATTTT.

The chain combines TRBV20-1 with TRBJ2-3; 9 bases match TRBD2. The CDR3 spans 19 residues. The germline gives CDR1 DFQATT, CDR2 SNEGSKA (reference sequence). J was trimmed by 2 bases and V by 7 bases; bases with no gene match: 22. This chain's CDR3 is CSEITREGAQKRVTDTQYF. In DNA form, the CDR3 reads TGCAGTGAAATAACGCGGGAGGGGGCGCAGAAGAGGGTCACAGATACGCAGTATTTT.

The gene calls are TRBV27 and TRBJ1-2; the D gene is possibly TRBD1 (6 bases). CDR3 length: 15 residues. Germline V gene lookup returns CDR1 MNHEY and CDR2 SMNVEV (reference sequence). The germline V and J ends were trimmed by 3 bases and 2 bases, with 13 bases remaining between them. The CDR3 sequence: CASSFVRGVNYGYTF. The CDR3 bases are TGTGCCAGCAGTTTCGTAAGGGGGGTAAACTATGGCTACACCTTC.

J is TRBJ1-5 and V is TRBV5-6; TRBD1 agrees at 8 bases. With V trimmed by 4 bases and J by 2 bases, 11 bases remained unmatched. CDR1 is SGHDT and CDR2 is YYEEEE in the germline V gene. This CDR3 region has 17 residues. The CDR3 is CASSADRVLGGNQPQHF. The CDR3 DNA reads as TGTGCCAGCAGCGCGGACAGGGTACTGGGGGGCAATCAGCCCCAGCATTTT.

The V and J genes are TRBV11-2 and TRBJ2-3; TRBD2 matches 12 bases. The germline CDR1 and CDR2 sequences are SGHAT and FQNNGV. Unmatched junction bases numbered 17, after V lost 3 bases and J lost 1 base. This CDR3 is built from 21 residues. The CDR3 coding sequence is TGTGCCAGCAGCTTCCCTACTACTACGACTAGCGGGGGATCCGGCACAGATACGCAGTATTTT. Translating it yields CASSFPTTTTSGGSGTDTQYF. Looking up the rest from reference TRBV11-2 and TRBJ2-3 gives the full variable domain: EAGVAQSPRYKIIEKRQSVAFWCNPISGHATLYWYQQILGQGPKLLIQFQNNGVVDDSQLPKDRFSAERLKGVDSTLKIQPAKLEDSAVYLCASSFPTTTTSGGSGTDTQYFGPGTRLTVL.

V usage is TRBV4-1 and J usage is TRBJ1-2; D not resolved. In germline, CDR1 is MGHRA, CDR2 YSYEKL. CDR3 length equals 17 residues. The V end lost 4 bases, the J end lost 0 bases, and 18 bases lay between the germline ends. CDR3 DNA sequence: TGCGCCAGCAGCCTCGGACGCCGTAATGTAGCTAACTATGGCTACACCTTC. Its translation: CASSLGRRNVANYGYTF.

V usage is TRBV27 and J usage is TRBJ2-2, with TRBD2 matching over 13 bases. The CDR3 covers 19 residues. Trimming cost V 5 bases and J 2 bases; bases outside gene matches: 11. Germline assignment: CDR1 MNHEY and CDR2 SMNVEV (reference sequence). The CDR3 DNA follows: TGTGCCAGCAGTCCCCGGACTAGCGGGGGCCCCTTAAACACCGGGGAGCTGTTTTTT. Protein product: CASSPRTSGGPLNTGELFF.

The rearrangement links TRBV6-1 to TRBJ1-1; no clear D. The CDR3 has 13 residues. Germline lookup yields CDR1 MNHNS and CDR2 SASEGT. The germline V and J ends were trimmed by 0 bases and 8 bases, with 10 bases remaining between them. The CDR3 sequence is CASSEAGGIEAFF. As DNA, the CDR3 is TGTGCCAGCAGTGAAGCGGGCGGGATAGAAGCTTTCTTT.

V usage is TRBV24-1 and J usage is TRBJ2-7; D possibly corresponds to TRBD1 (5 bases). The CDR3 has 13 residues. Per germline, CDR1 KGHDR and CDR2 SFDVKD. V gave up 6 bases and J gave up 5 bases, with 13 bases separating them. This chain's CDR3 is CATSPAGSNEQYF. The CDR3, as DNA: TGTGCCACCAGTCCAGCAGGGTCAAACGAGCAGTACTTC.

This clonotype came up many times. J is TRBJ2-7 and V is TRBV20-1, with 8 positions matching TRBD1. The V gene's germline CDR1 is DFQATT and CDR2 SNEGSKA (reference sequence). This CDR3 comprises 14 residues. V was clipped by 1 base and J by 4 bases; unmatched bases: 6. The CDR3 loop reads CSARGVGQGYEQYF. CDR3 DNA sequence: TGCAGTGCTAGAGGTGTAGGACAGGGATACGAGCAGTACTTC.

The chain employs TRBV5-1 and TRBJ1-1; D remains ambiguous. The V end lost 4 bases, the J end lost 3 bases, and 19 bases lay between the germline ends. CDR1 and CDR2 from the germline V gene are SGHRS and YFSETQ. The CDR3 extends over 16 amino acids. The CDR3, as DNA: TGCGCCAGCAGCAAACCGGGATTCCAGAGGGACACTGAAGCTTTCTTT. It yields the protein CASSKPGFQRDTEAFF.

The chain combines TRBV6-6 with TRBJ1-5; D not resolved. Germline loops: CDR1 MNHNY, CDR2 SVGAGI (reference sequence). CDR3 size: 13 residues. The V end lost 7 bases, the J end lost 5 bases, and 12 bases lay between the germline ends. Here the CDR3 DNA reads TGTGCCAGCACCGCTGACGCAGATCAGCCCCAGCATTTT. Translated, it gives CASTADADQPQHF.

The chain links TRBV5-6 to TRBJ2-3; D remains ambiguous. The CDR3 loop spans 13 amino acids. The germline gives CDR1 SGHDT, CDR2 YYEEEE. The V end lost 0 bases, the J end lost 9 bases, and 11 bases lay between the germline ends. The CDR3 nucleotides read TGTGCCAGCAGCTTGGAATACGGCGTAACGCAGTATTTT. Translation gives CASSLEYGVTQYF. The full variable domain, in which reference TRBV5-6 and TRBJ2-3 provide the parts outside the CDR3, is DAGVTQSPTHLIKTRGQQVTLRCSPKSGHDTVSWYQQALGQGPQFIFQYYEEEERQRGNFPDRFSGHQFPNYSSELNVNALLLGDSALYLCASSLEYGVTQYFGPGTRLTVL.

The gene calls are TRBV9 and TRBJ2-1; D is perhaps TRBD2 (6 bases). V lost 4 bases, J lost 0 bases, and 11 bases lay in between. The CDR3 has 15 residues. The V gene's germline CDR1 is SGDLS and CDR2 YYNGEE. The CDR3 DNA sequence: TGTGCCAGCAGCAATAGCGGACTCTCCTACAATGAGCAGTTCTTC. Translation gives CASSNSGLSYNEQFF.

The chain uses TRBV10-3 and TRBJ1-5; D unclear. The CDR3 contains 16 residues. V lost 3 bases to trimming and J lost 5 bases, with 17 bases between them. In germline, CDR1 is ENHRY, CDR2 SYGVKD. The CDR3 is CAISERKGGEDQPQHF. CDR3 DNA: TGTGCCATCAGTGAAAGAAAGGGCGGGGAAGATCAGCCCCAGCATTTT.

V is TRBV7-2 and J is TRBJ2-5, with 8 bases lining up with TRBD2. From germline, CDR1 is SGHTA and CDR2 FQGNSA. CDR3 length: 15 amino acids. V was clipped by 5 bases and J by 2 bases; unmatched bases: 7. Here the CDR3 reads CASSPVAGRQETQYF. CDR3 coding DNA: TGTGCCAGCAGCCCCGTAGCGGGACGACAAGAGACCCAGTACTTC. Combining the CDR3 with reference TRBV7-2 and TRBJ2-5 gives the whole variable domain GAGVSQSPSNKVTEKGKDVELRCDPISGHTALYWYRQSLGQGLEFLIYFQGNSAPDKSGLPSDRFSAERTGGSVSTLTIQRTQQEDSAVYLCASSPVAGRQETQYFGPGTRLLVL.

This rearrangement joins TRBV12-3 or TRBV12-4 to TRBJ2-3; D tentatively reads TRBD1 or TRBD2 (5 bases each). V was clipped by 3 bases and J by 8 bases, with 15 bases between them. The CDR3 has 14 amino acids. In nucleotides, the CDR3 is TGTGCCAGCAGTTTCTTAGGGGTTGGGGGTACGCAGTATTTT. It specifies CASSFLGVGGTQYF.